The rows below give T cell receptor beta chains drawn from one sample of a study of blood T cell repertoires in COVID-19. TCRdb's table, derived via immunoSEQ multiplex PCR, lists solely in-frame clones and lacks some. Of some 190,000 clones listed, about 82% were seen once; the top ten hold approximately 5%. Sample: PBMCs or T cells enriched from blood (not recorded which). These receptors came from a man in his forties with acute COVID-19. The conserved cysteine and the conserved F or W are not part of the CDR3 here.

TRBV6-2/TRBV6-3	TRBJ2-7	ASSYAGGKYNEQY
TRBV7-9	TRBJ2-1	ASSLAVTGIVRNEQF
TRBV28	TRBJ1-2	ASFTRSHYGYT
TRBV10-1	TRBJ2-1	ASASDEIAGYHEQF
TRBV6-5	TRBJ1-5	ASRPGQGAQPQH
TRBV10-1	TRBJ1-1	ASSDPGTGATEAF
TRBV6-5	TRBJ1-5	ASSYRGNEPQH
TRBV28	TRBJ2-1	ASSLWVGGRNEQF
TRBV18	TRBJ1-2	ASSPIRGGYGYT
TRBV27	TRBJ1-3	ASSPGAGNTIY
TRBV21-1	TRBJ1-2	ASSQGDRGVYGYT
TRBV9	TRBJ2-1	ASSVGAGQTSNEQF
TRBV6-1	TRBJ2-2	ASSEGSRLVEPSVGTGELF
TRBV2	TRBJ1-2	ASRGDRRDGYT
TRBV6-5	TRBJ1-2	ASSSDRGPIHGYT
TRBV19	TRBJ2-1	ASSIGSSSEQF
TRBV3-1/TRBV3-2	TRBJ2-7	ASSPRTSGFSYEQY
TRBV7-3	TRBJ2-7	ASSLSPGYEQY
TRBV5-1	TRBJ1-5	ASSRTVYEPQH
TRBV3-1/TRBV3-2	TRBJ1-5	ASSPGGGVGRGNQPQH
TRBV27	TRBJ2-1	ASSFLRDRAAF
TRBV15	TRBJ2-7	ATSRDGRSVDEQY